What follows are 30 T cell receptor beta chains derived from one specimen sequenced in a study of blood T cell repertoires in COVID-19. Generated by immunoSEQ multiplex PCR, the TCRdb table keeps only in-frame clones and is missing some. This sample has 150,000 to 200,000 clones; about 85% occur once, and the top ten carry 2.1%. The sequencing input was peripheral blood. The receptors were sampled from a man aged 70 or older with active or convalescent COVID-19.

The rearrangement joins TRBV10-3 to TRBJ2-2, with TRBD2 identical over 8 bases. The germline gives CDR1 ENHRY, CDR2 SYGVKD. After removal of 0 bases from V and 4 bases from J, the junction contained 10 bases not matched to a gene. This CDR3 contains 18 residues. The CDR3: CAISESGAGDLLTGELFF. Here the CDR3 DNA reads TGTGCCATCAGTGAGTCGGGAGCGGGGGACCTCCTCACCGGGGAGCTGTTTTTT.

This clone showed up just once. J is TRBJ2-5 and V is TRBV11-2; 16 bases align to TRBD2. The CDR3 contains 17 residues. With V trimmed by 5 bases and J by 6 bases, 9 bases remained unmatched. CDR1 SGHAT and CDR2 FQNNGV come from the germline V gene. The CDR3 DNA reads TGTGCCAGCAGCCCAGCGGGACTAGCGGGGGGGCCACAGACCCAGTACTTC. Amino acids: CASSPAGLAGGPQTQYF. Together with reference TRBV11-2 and TRBJ2-5, the CDR3 gives the full variable domain: EAGVAQSPRYKIIEKRQSVAFWCNPISGHATLYWYQQILGQGPKLLIQFQNNGVVDDSQLPKDRFSAERLKGVDSTLKIQPAKLEDSAVYLCASSPAGLAGGPQTQYFGPGTRLLVL.

J is TRBJ2-3 and V is TRBV28, with a possible D match to TRBD2 (5 bases). CDR1 MDHEN and CDR2 SYDVKM come from the germline V gene. V was trimmed by 4 bases and J by 2 bases, leaving 10 bases between them. The length of the CDR3 is 14 residues. CDR3 residues: CASSSSRYTDTQYF. The CDR3 DNA reads TGTGCCAGCAGTTCTAGCAGATACACAGATACGCAGTATTTT.

This clone showed up just once. V gene TRBV6-4 combines with J gene TRBJ2-3, with 7 bases matching TRBD1. The CDR3 consists of 15 residues. Germline CDR1 reads MRHNA; CDR2 reads SNTAGT. Losses at the gene ends were 0 bases for V and 1 base for J; bases not matched to a gene: 1. CDR3 nucleotide sequence: TGTGCCAGCAGTGACTCAGGGGGCCGCACAGATACGCAGTATTTT. It translates to CASSDSGGRTDTQYF.

This clone was observed a handful of times. The J gene is TRBJ1-6, the V gene TRBV5-1, with unresolved D. Between the trimmed V and J ends, which lost 4 bases and 10 bases, there was a span of 18 bases. The CDR3 has 15 amino acids. Germline V CDR1 and CDR2: SGHRS, YFSETQ. CDR3: CASSPGSGDSSPLHF. DNA of the CDR3: TGCGCCAGCAGCCCGGGGTCGGGAGACTCCTCACCCCTCCACTTT.

The chain carries TRBV11-2 and TRBJ2-1; 8 positions match TRBD2. The CDR3 sequence is 15 residues long. Per the germline V gene, CDR1 is SGHAT and CDR2 is FQNNGV. V shed 2 bases and J 9 bases; nucleotides not matched to a gene: 9. CDR3 protein: CASSLYPGRGGEQFF. CDR3 DNA sequence: TGTGCCAGCAGCTTATACCCCGGGAGGGGAGGTGAGCAGTTCTTC.

This chain joins TRBV28 and TRBJ2-7, with 7 bases lining up with TRBD2. Per germline, CDR1 MDHEN and CDR2 SYDVKM. This CDR3 has 16 amino acids. V gave up 6 bases and J gave up 3 bases; unmatched junction bases: 14. The CDR3 protein is CASSLIGAGENYEQYF. CDR3 DNA sequence: TGTGCCAGCAGCCTCATAGGGGCGGGGGAAAACTACGAGCAGTACTTC.

This sequence joins TRBV4-3 and TRBJ2-3; 9 nucleotides align to TRBD2. Germline V gives CDR1 LGHNA, CDR2 YSLEER. The CDR3 spans 17 residues. The J segment lost 5 bases and the V segment lost 1 base, leaving 10 bases of the junction unmatched. The CDR3 DNA sequence: TGCGCCAGCAGCCAAGGAGTTAGCGGGAGCTGGGGAGATACGCAGTATTTT. It codes for CASSQGVSGSWGDTQYF.

V gene TRBV11-2 combines with J gene TRBJ1-6, with TRBD1 matching 8 bases. The germline V gene encodes CDR1 SGHAT and CDR2 FQNNGV. CDR3 length: 19 residues. V was clipped by 1 base and J by 3 bases; unmatched bases: 11. This chain's CDR3 is CASSLVTTPGGNYNSPLHF. CDR3 DNA: TGTGCCAGCAGCTTAGTTACTACCCCAGGGGGCAACTATAATTCACCCCTCCACTTT.

This clone is a singleton in its sample. J is TRBJ2-3 and V is TRBV10-3; D possibly corresponds to TRBD2 (5 bases). The V end was cut by 3 bases, the J end by 7 bases, with 20 bases between. The CDR3 is made up of 16 amino acids. The germline CDR1 and CDR2 sequences are ENHRY and SYGVKD. The CDR3 is CAISDPTLNPGNTQYF. The CDR3 DNA is TGTGCCATCAGTGACCCGACCCTAAACCCCGGGAATACGCAGTATTTT.

The chain links TRBV7-9 to TRBJ2-1; the match to TRBD2 covers 7 bases. The CDR3 length is 18 residues. V lost 1 base to trimming and J lost 2 bases; unmatched junction nucleotides: 11. The germline CDR1 and CDR2 sequences are SEHNR and FQNEAQ (reference sequence). CDR3: CASSLVRPRAGAYNEQFF. In DNA form, the CDR3 reads TGTGCCAGCAGCTTAGTTCGTCCGAGGGCGGGGGCCTACAATGAGCAGTTCTTC.

The CDR3 protein is CASSLGQGNTIYF. The CDR3, as DNA: TGTGCCAGCAGCTTAGGGCAGGGAAACACCATATATTTT. The rearrangement links TRBV7-9 to TRBJ1-3, with no clear D. CDR3 size: 13 residues. V lost 1 base to trimming and J lost 4 bases, with 5 bases between them. Germline V lookup: CDR1 SEHNR, CDR2 FQNEAQ (reference sequence).

V is TRBV6-5 and J is TRBJ2-7, with TRBD2 identical over 13 bases. V lost 8 bases to trimming and J lost 6 bases; unmatched junction nucleotides: 7. Germline CDR1 MNHEY, CDR2 SVGAGI. CDR3 length equals 14 residues. CDR3 in amino acids: CASRGTSGVGEQYF. The CDR3 nucleotides read TGTGCCAGCCGGGGGACTAGCGGGGTTGGCGAGCAGTACTTC.

The genes are TRBV7-9 and TRBJ2-5; 7 bases agree with TRBD2. The CDR3 runs to 15 residues. Trimming took 7 bases from V and 5 from J; bases not matched to a gene: 13. Germline CDR1 SEHNR, CDR2 FQNEAQ (reference sequence). The CDR3 bases are TGTGCCAGCACCCTAGCGGAGATCCGGAGGGAGACCCAGTACTTC. Translation: CASTLAEIRRETQYF.

The CDR3 is CAISESGEGNQPQHF. In DNA form, the CDR3 reads TGTGCCATCAGTGAGTCTGGGGAGGGCAATCAGCCCCAGCATTTT. The J gene is TRBJ1-5, the V gene TRBV10-3; D is undetermined. Germline-derived CDR1 and CDR2 are ENHRY and SYGVKD. The CDR3 length is 15 residues. Trimming took off 0 bases at V and 2 bases at J, with 8 bases between the two ends.

J is TRBJ1-2 and V is TRBV16, with 12 positions matching TRBD1. Germline CDR1 is KGHSY and CDR2 is FQNENV. V lost 3 bases to trimming and J lost 7 bases; unmatched junction nucleotides: 9. This CDR3 is built from 16 residues. CDR3 region: CASSQPRDRGLGGYTF. DNA of the CDR3: TGTGCCAGCAGCCAGCCCCGGGACAGGGGGCTCGGTGGCTACACCTTC.

The V call is TRBV11-2, the J call TRBJ2-4, with a possible D match to TRBD1 (5 bases). Trimming left V 6 bases short and J 0 bases short, with 24 bases between. CDR1 and CDR2 from the germline V gene are SGHAT and FQNNGV. The CDR3 runs 19 residues. The CDR3 DNA sequence: TGTGCCAGCAGTCGAGGTCCAGGGCCCCCCGACCTAGCCAAAAACATTCAGTACTTC. Amino acid sequence: CASSRGPGPPDLAKNIQYF.

The chain employs TRBV18 and TRBJ1-1; D perhaps matches TRBD1 (5 bases). Trimming left V 2 bases short and J 1 base short, with 11 bases between. This CDR3 has 15 amino acids. Germline CDR1 is KGHSH and CDR2 is LQKENI. The CDR3 loop reads CASSPDRQKNTEAFF. In DNA form, the CDR3 reads TGTGCCAGCTCACCAGATAGACAGAAGAACACTGAAGCTTTCTTT.

The chain recombines TRBV21-1 with TRBJ2-5; the table's D call, TRBD1, has no DNA check behind it. TRBV21-1 is given as a pseudogene. This CDR3 is built from 17 residues. The DNA of the CDR3 is TGTGCCAGCAGCACCCGACAGGGAACGGAGATACAAGAGACCCAGTACTTC. It codes for CASSTRQGTEIQETQYF.

The chain joins TRBV9 to TRBJ1-3, with D possibly TRBD1 on 6 matching bases. The germline V and J ends were trimmed by 2 bases and 1 base, with 13 bases remaining between them. The germline V gene encodes CDR1 SGDLS and CDR2 YYNGEE. This CDR3 region has 16 residues. In DNA, the CDR3 is TGTGCCAGCAGCGTCGGGGGGGCCTCATCTGGAAACACCATATATTTT. This sequence encodes CASSVGGASSGNTIYF. The whole variable domain, filled in from reference TRBV9 and TRBJ1-3, reads DSGVTQTPKHLITATGQRVTLRCSPRSGDLSVYWYQQSLDQGLQFLIQYYNGEERAKGNILERFSAQQFPDLHSELNLSSLELGDSALYFCASSVGGASSGNTIYFGEGSWLTVV.

This chain connects TRBV7-2 to TRBJ1-2; TRBD1 matches at 7 bases. In germline, CDR1 is SGHTA, CDR2 FQGNSA. The junction had 3 bases not matched to a gene; V was cut back by 0 bases and J by 2 bases. The CDR3 contains 15 residues. The CDR3: CASSLAKQGNYGYTF. The CDR3 bases are TGTGCCAGCAGCTTAGCAAAACAGGGGAACTATGGCTACACCTTC.

This chain joins TRBV6-2 or TRBV6-3 and TRBJ2-7; D is ambiguous. This CDR3 region has 11 residues. CDR1 is MNHEY, CDR2 SVGEGT, per germline. V was shortened by 6 bases and J by 4 bases, with 7 bases between the two germline ends. The CDR3: CASSDGYEQYF. CDR3 in DNA: TGTGCCAGCAGCGACGGGTACGAGCAGTACTTC.

This chain uses TRBV18 with TRBJ1-4, with D perhaps TRBD1 (6 bases). Trimming removed 1 base at V and 5 bases at J, with 8 bases between. The CDR3 is 14 residues long. The germline V gene has CDR1 KGHSH and CDR2 LQKENI. The CDR3 DNA sequence: TGTGCCAGCTCACCACGGGACACCAATGAAAAACTGTTTTTT. This translates into CASSPRDTNEKLFF.

V and J are TRBV5-1 and TRBJ1-1; 11 positions agree with TRBD1. The CDR3 covers 17 residues. V shed 0 bases and J 0 bases; nucleotides not matched to a gene: 4. Germline CDR1 and CDR2: SGHRS and YFSETQ. The DNA of the CDR3 is TGCGCCAGCAGCTTGGCCGGGACAGGGGGTTTGAACACTGAAGCTTTCTTT. Residues: CASSLAGTGGLNTEAFF.

The chain carries TRBV5-4 and TRBJ2-7; 8 nucleotides align to TRBD1. Germline V gives CDR1 SGHNT, CDR2 YYREEE (reference sequence). The V and J ends lost 4 bases and 5 bases, in that order; junction bases with no gene match: 11. This CDR3 has 15 residues. This CDR3 reads CASSRTGLRTDEQYF. CDR3 DNA sequence: TGTGCCAGCAGCAGGACAGGGCTACGAACGGACGAGCAGTACTTC. The full variable domain, completed using reference TRBV5-4 and TRBJ2-7, is ETGVTQSPTHLIKTRGQQVTLRCSSQSGHNTVSWYQQALGQGPQFIFQYYREEENGRGNFPPRFSGLQFPNYSSELNVNALELDDSALYLCASSRTGLRTDEQYFGPGTRLTVT.

This clone appeared once. The chain uses TRBV2 and TRBJ1-2; the D gene is possibly TRBD1 (6 bases). The CDR3 covers 13 residues. Germline-derived CDR1 and CDR2 are SNHLY and FYNNEI. V lost 10 bases and J lost 7, with 19 bases in between. The CDR3 DNA reads as TGTGCCATAGACGACAGGACACTCCCTGGCTACACCTTC. Translation gives CAIDDRTLPGYTF. Full variable domain (rest looked up from reference TRBV2 and TRBJ1-2): EPEVTQTPSHQVTQMGQEVILRCVPISNHLYFYWYRQILGQKVEFLVSFYNNEISEKSEIFDDQFSVERPDGSNFTLKIRSTKLEDSAMYFCAIDDRTLPGYTFGSGTRLTVV.

V gene TRBV5-1 combines with J gene TRBJ1-3; perhaps TRBD1 as D (6 bases). Looked up from germline, CDR1 is SGHRS and CDR2 is YFSETQ. The CDR3 covers 14 residues. Deletions cut 7 bases from V and 2 bases from J, with 13 bases between. The CDR3 bases are TGCGCCAGCGCTACAGGGACCCCTGGAAACACCATATATTTT. Its protein is CASATGTPGNTIYF.

The genes are TRBV6-2 or TRBV6-3 and TRBJ1-2; D remains unclear. Trimming left V 4 bases short and J 1 base short, with 7 bases between. Germline CDR1 MNHEY, CDR2 SVGEGT. CDR3 length equals 13 residues. The CDR3 DNA follows: TGTGCCAGCAGTTGGGAGGGTAACTATGGCTACACCTTC. Encoded protein: CASSWEGNYGYTF.

The V call is TRBV3-1 (or the pseudogene TRBV3-2), the J call TRBJ2-1; 8 bases line up with TRBD2. Germline loops: CDR1 LGHDT, CDR2 YNNKEL (reference sequence). The CDR3 has 13 residues. Trimming cost V 4 bases and J 9 bases; bases outside gene matches: 5. The CDR3, as DNA: TGTGCCAGCAGCCCCAGAGCGGGAGCTGAGCAGTTCTTC. Protein: CASSPRAGAEQFF.

V and J are TRBV7-2 and TRBJ1-4; a possible D gene is TRBD1 (6 bases). V was clipped by 5 bases and J by 4 bases, with 11 bases between them. The CDR3 length is 14 residues. The germline CDR1 and CDR2 sequences are SGHTA and FQGNSA. The CDR3 DNA follows: TGTGCCAGCAGCCGGGGGGCGGGTAATGAAAAACTGTTTTTT. Protein product: CASSRGAGNEKLFF.